This T cell receptor (beta chain) was observed in a study of blood T cell repertoires in COVID-19. The overall study: Whether acute or convalescent, the COVID-19 samples came from the United States, Italy and Spain. T cells, B-cell-depleted T cells, or PBMCs provided the cDNA or gDNA that served as material.

The trim removed 8 bases at V and 7 bases at J, leaving 8 bases unmatched. The length of the CDR3 is 13 residues. Only in-frame clones appear in the TCRdb table, and some are missing; sequencing was by immunoSEQ multiplex PCR. The sample lists about 46,000 clones, 88% occurring once. The sequenced sample was peripheral blood. This TCR came from a man between 45 and 60 years old with acute or convalescent COVID-19. The chain carries TRBV12-3 or TRBV12-4 and TRBJ1-1; TRBD1 matches at 9 bases. CDR3 protein: CASETGGIGEAFF. CDR3 nucleotides: TGTGCCAGCGAAACAGGGGGCATCGGTGAAGCTTTCTTT.